The 12 T cell receptor beta chains listed next were all sequenced from one sample in a study of T cell repertoires in cytomegalovirus infection. Each CDR3 protein gets one entry after TCRdb re-called the reads with MiXCR. This table holds hundreds of thousands of distinct CDR3 sequences, about 11% found once. Specimen: PBMCs. These receptors all come from a human donor in good health (CMV status not recorded). Some clones in this sample may be carry-over from other donors' samples.

This clonotype was observed a few times. This chain links TRBV10-2 with TRBJ2-3; TRBD2 is a possible D gene (7 bases). V lost 7 bases, J lost 7 bases, and 15 bases lay in between. CDR3 length equals 13 residues. Germline V gives CDR1 WSHSY, CDR2 SAAADI. For the CDR3, the DNA is TGCGCCAGCATAGGGGGGGAGGGGAATACGCAGTATTTT. Residues: CASIGGEGNTQYF.

This clonotype was detected many times. The CDR3 coding sequence is TGTGCCAGCAACGTACTCAGGGTTAACTATGGCTACACCTTC. Amino acids: CASNVLRVNYGYTF. The rearrangement links TRBV12-3 or TRBV12-4 to TRBJ1-2; D might be TRBD1 (5 bases). The CDR3 sequence is 14 residues long. Trimming shortened V by 7 bases and J by 1 base, and 13 bases separated the two germline ends.

This clonotype was seen a handful of times. The chain couples TRBV18 to TRBJ2-7, with 9 bases matching TRBD1. The CDR3 sequence is 16 residues long. Trimming took 0 bases from V and 6 from J; bases not matched to a gene: 9. CDR1 is KGHSH, CDR2 LQKENI, per germline. The CDR3 coding sequence is TGTGCCAGCTCACCACCGATGGGACAGGGAAGTTCCGAGCAGTACTTC. This gives the protein CASSPPMGQGSSEQYF.

This clonotype was seen many times. V is TRBV28 and J is TRBJ2-6, with TRBD1 identical over 7 bases. Trimming removed 10 bases from V and 0 bases from J; junction bases left unmatched: 9. Germline assignment: CDR1 MDHEN and CDR2 SYDVKM. The CDR3 runs to 16 residues. The CDR3 sequence: CATTSGQFSGANVLTF. The CDR3 coding sequence is TGTGCCACCACCTCGGGACAGTTCTCTGGGGCCAACGTCCTGACTTTC.

This clonotype was counted many times. The rearrangement joins TRBV19 to TRBJ2-7; no reliable D call. V lost 1 base and J 2 bases, leaving 6 bases between the germline ends. This CDR3 has 13 residues. Germline values: CDR1 LNHDA, CDR2 SQIVND (reference sequence). In nucleotides, the CDR3 is TGTGCCAGTAGTATAGGACGGACCTACGAGCAGTACTTC. Its translation: CASSIGRTYEQYF.

This clonotype was picked up many times. The genes are TRBV6-2 or TRBV6-3 and TRBJ2-1; a possible D gene is TRBD2 (6 bases). The V gene lost 2 bases and the J gene lost 0 bases, with 14 bases spanning the gap. CDR1 is MNHEY and CDR2 is SVGEGT in the germline V gene. The CDR3 runs 17 residues. The CDR3 nucleotides are TGTGCCAGCAGTTACGGGCTAGCGAGAAGCTCCTACAATGAGCAGTTCTTC. Amino acids: CASSYGLARSSYNEQFF.

This clonotype was observed at least ten times. The rearrangement uses TRBV6-1 and TRBJ2-7; 8 positions match TRBD1. In germline, CDR1 is MNHNS, CDR2 SASEGT. The ends lost 6 bases at V and 0 bases at J; junction bases unmatched: 7. CDR3 length: 15 residues. CDR3 sequence reads: CASRLDRVSSYEQYF. CDR3 nucleotide sequence: TGTGCCAGCAGGTTGGACAGGGTAAGCTCCTACGAGCAGTACTTC.

This clonotype was counted a few times. V usage is TRBV20-1 and J usage is TRBJ1-5; TRBD1 matches at 7 bases. This CDR3 region has 15 residues. In germline, CDR1 is DFQATT, CDR2 SNEGSKA (reference sequence). The trim removed 5 bases at V and 3 bases at J, leaving 10 bases unmatched. The CDR3 DNA reads TGCAGTGCTCCGAGCGGGACAGACTACAATCAGCCCCAGCATTTT. This translates into CSAPSGTDYNQPQHF.

On this clonotype itself: This may arise from a read error, as a much more abundant clone is one base away. The V gene is TRBV20-1, the J gene TRBJ2-5, with TRBD1 identical over 8 bases. The CDR3 loop spans 13 amino acids. Germline trimming cut 6 bases from V and 7 bases from J; bases unmatched to any gene: 10. Germline values: CDR1 DFQATT, CDR2 SNEGSKA (reference sequence). CDR3 sequence reads: CSARTGLRGTQYF. DNA for the CDR3: TGCAGTGCCCGGACAGGGCTTCGAGGGACCCAGTACTTC.

Worth noting for this clonotype: This may be a read error: a much more frequent sequence differs by one nucleotide. The chain recombines TRBV20-1 with TRBJ2-1; D not resolved. The germline V and J ends were trimmed by 3 bases and 0 bases, with 12 bases remaining between them. The CDR3 is 15 amino acids. Germline lookup yields CDR1 DFQATT and CDR2 SNEGSKA (reference sequence). The CDR3 nucleotides read TGCAGTGCTAGGGACCCGAGGAGCTCCTACAATGAGCAGTTCTTC. This translates into CSARDPRSSYNEQFF.

Ten or more counts support this clonotype. The chain couples TRBV19 to TRBJ1-5; tentative D call: TRBD1 (6 bases). Germline V lookup: CDR1 LNHDA, CDR2 SQIVND (reference sequence). V lost 3 bases to trimming and J lost 7 bases, with 10 bases between them. The CDR3 loop spans 13 amino acids. CDR3 loop: CASSINRAQPQHF. The CDR3 nucleotides read TGTGCCAGTAGTATCAACAGGGCCCAGCCCCAGCATTTT.

In its sample, this clonotype was seen a few times. This chain connects TRBV5-1 to TRBJ1-2; D possibly corresponds to TRBD1 (5 bases). Looked up from germline, CDR1 is SGHRS and CDR2 is YFSETQ. CDR3 length: 14 amino acids. V gave up 1 base and J gave up 6 bases, with 13 bases separating them. The CDR3 DNA is TGCGCCAGCAGCTTGAATTGGGGGGGAGATGGCTACACCTTC. Translating gives CASSLNWGGDGYTF.